This entry is about one T cell receptor (beta chain). The data were obtained in a study of blood T cell repertoires in COVID-19. Assay: immunoSEQ multiplex PCR; the TCRdb copy retains only in-frame clones and omits some. The sample records just over 90,000 clones, 70% to 80% being singletons. The CDR3 extends over 15 amino acids. CDR1 KGHDR and CDR2 SFDVKD come from the germline V gene. V was shortened by 4 bases and J by 4 bases, with 15 bases between the two germline ends. Sequenced: peripheral blood. The chain employs TRBV24-1 and TRBJ1-2; tentatively, D is TRBD1 (5 bases). The receptor was isolated from a human donor in a cohort sampled during active COVID-19. CDR3 sequence: CATSEGQTASYGYTF. The CDR3 bases are TGTGCCACCAGTGAAGGCCAGACAGCATCCTATGGCTACACCTTC.